This TCR beta chain originates from a study of cytomegalovirus exposure and HLA in healthy donors. PCR was performed using 60 Vbeta and 13 Jbeta primers. Sequenced by immunoSEQ multiplex PCR; TCRdb stores in-frame clones only, minus some. The sample lists about 110,000 clones, about 80% occurring once. The CDR3 is 15 residues long. Per the germline V gene, CDR1 is SQVTM and CDR2 is ANQGSEA. Trimming shortened V by 5 bases and J by 2 bases, and 16 bases separated the two germline ends. Sequenced input: PBMCs. The chain couples TRBV29-1 to TRBJ2-1, with D possibly TRBD2 on 6 matching bases. The clonotype comes from a woman aged 18-29 years in good health and CMV-seropositive. The CDR3 coding sequence is TGCAGCGTTCGGGAGCGGGCTAAGGCCTACAATGAGCAGTTCTTC. Protein sequence: CSVRERAKAYNEQFF.